The 28 T cell receptor beta chains below were found in one sample sequenced in a study of cytomegalovirus exposure and HLA in healthy donors. The primer mix had 60 Vbeta and 13 Jbeta primers. TCRdb's table, derived via immunoSEQ multiplex PCR, lists solely in-frame clones and lacks some. The sample carries around 190,000 clones, 65% to 85% recorded once. Sequencing used PBMCs. These receptors were taken from a man aged 60 to 75 in good health and CMV-seronegative.

This clone came up once. The rearrangement joins TRBV4-1 to TRBJ1-3; D gene unclear. Germline assignment: CDR1 MGHRA and CDR2 YSYEKL. The CDR3 extends over 15 amino acids. The V end was cut by 2 bases, the J end by 0 bases, with 8 bases between. As DNA, the CDR3 is TGCGCCAGCAGCCAATATGAGAGCTCTGGAAACACCATATATTTT. As protein: CASSQYESSGNTIYF.

The V and J genes are TRBV6-4 and TRBJ2-1; a possible D gene is TRBD2 (6 bases). CDR3 length equals 17 residues. Trimming removed 2 bases at V and 5 bases at J, with 19 bases between. Germline CDR1 reads MRHNA; CDR2 reads SNTAGT. The CDR3 DNA is TGTGCCAGCAGTGACCACCCTTTCGGGGGAGCTAACAATGAGCAGTTCTTC. Translation: CASSDHPFGGANNEQFF.

This chain uses TRBV19 with TRBJ2-3; 7 positions match TRBD1. The CDR3 spans 17 residues. V lost 6 bases, J lost 4 bases, and 16 bases stayed unmatched. Per the germline V gene, CDR1 is LNHDA and CDR2 is SQIVND (reference sequence). The CDR3 here is CASSPGQRGPHPDTQYF. The CDR3 nucleotides are TGTGCCAGTAGCCCGGGACAGAGGGGTCCCCACCCAGATACGCAGTATTTT. Using reference TRBV19 and TRBJ2-3 for the parts outside the CDR3, the full variable domain is DGGITQSPKYLFRKEGQNVTLSCEQNLNHDAMYWYRQDPGQGLRLIYYSQIVNDFQKGDIAEGYSVSREKKESFPLTVTSAQKNPTAFYLCASSPGQRGPHPDTQYFGPGTRLTVL.

The J gene is TRBJ1-5, the V gene TRBV15; 7 nucleotides match TRBD1. CDR1 LNHNV and CDR2 YYDKDF come from the germline V gene (reference sequence). J gave up 2 bases and V 1 base, and 5 bases lay outside the gene matches. This CDR3 has 16 residues. The CDR3 nucleotides read TGTGCCACCAGCAGAGTGGGCAGGGGGGGCAATCAGCCCCAGCATTTT. Its translation: CATSRVGRGGNQPQHF.

This clone was picked up one time. The J gene is TRBJ2-7, the V gene TRBV29-1; 10 bases are shared with TRBD2. The CDR3 runs to 14 residues. V dropped 7 bases and J dropped 2; count of bases not matched to a gene: 8. Germline assignment: CDR1 SQVTM and CDR2 ANQGSEA. The CDR3 loop reads CSAEGAGGAYEQYF. DNA of the CDR3: TGCAGCGCCGAAGGAGCGGGAGGGGCCTACGAGCAGTACTTC.

The chain recombines TRBV15 with TRBJ1-6, with unresolved D. Germline V gene data show CDR1 as LNHNV and CDR2 as YYDKDF (reference sequence). This CDR3 is 13 amino acids long. V gave up 2 bases and J gave up 6 bases, with 5 bases separating them. CDR3 region: CATSRQFNSPLHF. DNA for the CDR3: TGTGCCACCAGCAGACAGTTTAATTCACCCCTCCACTTT.

The chain is built from TRBV14 and TRBJ2-1, with 8 positions matching TRBD2. CDR1 and CDR2 from the germline V gene are SGHDN and FVKESK. The CDR3 has 15 amino acids. With 4 bases clipped from V and 0 bases from J, the junction kept 2 bases outside the gene matches. CDR3 region: CASSRLAGSYNEQFF. In nucleotides, the CDR3 is TGTGCCAGCAGCCGGCTAGCGGGCTCCTACAATGAGCAGTTCTTC.

Note on this clone: A junction boundary mismatches the germline segment, possibly from a read error. The chain has TRBV5-4 and TRBJ2-7; 8 bases align to TRBD2. The CDR3 is 14 amino acids. Germline CDR1 SGHNT, CDR2 YYREEE (reference sequence). The CDR3 DNA reads TGTGCCAGCAGCCCTCGGGGGGGGTCCTCCGAGCAGTACTTC. It codes for CASSPRGGSSEQYF.

The V call is TRBV19, the J call TRBJ2-1, with 9 bases lining up with TRBD2. Per the germline V gene, CDR1 is LNHDA and CDR2 is SQIVND (reference sequence). This CDR3 is built from 14 residues. V lost 1 base, J lost 10 bases, and 5 bases stayed unmatched. The CDR3 is CASSIGLAGTEQFF. In DNA, the CDR3 is TGTGCCAGTAGTATAGGTCTAGCGGGAACCGAGCAGTTCTTC.

The genes are TRBV5-1 and TRBJ1-2, with D possibly TRBD1 on 6 matching bases. This CDR3 is 16 amino acids long. V lost 1 base to trimming and J lost 6 bases, with 19 bases between them. The germline V gene encodes CDR1 SGHRS and CDR2 YFSETQ. The CDR3 nucleotides are TGCGCCAGCAGCTTGAATTCCCTCGCCAGGGGCGATGGCTACACCTTC. Its translation: CASSLNSLARGDGYTF. Drawing the rest from reference TRBV5-1 and TRBJ1-2, the complete variable domain is KAGVTQTPRYLIKTRGQQVTLSCSPISGHRSVSWYQQTPGQGLQFLFEYFSETQRNKGNFPGRFSGRQFSNSRSEMNVSTLELGDSALYLCASSLNSLARGDGYTFGSGTRLTVV.

The CDR3 region is CASSRYGQGNYGYTF. In nucleotides, the CDR3 is TGTGCCAGCAGTCGTTACGGACAGGGTAACTATGGCTACACCTTC. This sequence joins TRBV6-5 and TRBJ1-2; 8 nucleotides match TRBD1. Germline CDR1 reads MNHEY; CDR2 reads SVGAGI. V was pared by 5 bases and J by 1 base, with 6 bases of the junction left unmatched. The CDR3 covers 15 residues.

The chain is built from TRBV7-2 and TRBJ2-5; the match to TRBD2 covers 10 bases. Germline CDR1 is SGHTA and CDR2 is FQGNSA. The CDR3 runs to 16 residues. Trimming cost V 5 bases and J 0 bases; bases outside gene matches: 6. The CDR3 spells CASSPRTSGHQETQYF. The DNA for the CDR3 is TGTGCCAGCAGCCCACGGACTAGCGGACACCAAGAGACCCAGTACTTC.

The chain uses TRBV5-1 and TRBJ1-6; 10 bases line up with TRBD1. The V segment lost 0 bases and the J segment 10 bases; nucleotides outside the gene matches: 10. This CDR3 region has 17 residues. Germline CDR1 and CDR2: SGHRS and YFSETQ. The CDR3 DNA reads as TGCGCCAGCAGCTTGGCGGGACAGGGGTTTCCACAGTCACCCCTCCACTTT. It specifies CASSLAGQGFPQSPLHF.

The chain has TRBV5-1 and TRBJ1-4; D is possibly TRBD1 (5 bases). Germline CDR1 is SGHRS and CDR2 is YFSETQ. V was trimmed by 2 bases and J by 3 bases, leaving 11 bases between them. The CDR3 is made up of 15 amino acids. The CDR3 loop is CASSFYRQPNEKLFF. CDR3 DNA: TGCGCCAGCAGCTTTTACCGACAGCCTAATGAAAAACTGTTTTTT.

This chain joins TRBV6-6 and TRBJ2-3; no clear D gene. Germline CDR1 and CDR2: MNHNY and SVGAGI (reference sequence). With 8 bases removed from V and 0 bases from J, the gap between germline ends came to 6 bases. The CDR3 extends over 12 amino acids. The CDR3 DNA is TGTGCCAGCTCCTCTAGCACAGATACGCAGTATTTT. It translates to CASSSSTDTQYF.

CDR3 sequence reads: CASSVNRGGGYTF. Written as DNA, the CDR3 is TGTGCCAGCAGCGTTAACAGGGGAGGCGGCTACACCTTC. This chain joins TRBV7-9 and TRBJ1-2; TRBD1 matches at 7 bases. The V gene end was trimmed by 5 bases and the J gene end by 8 bases; junction bases not matched to a gene: 8. The CDR3 spans 13 residues. CDR1 and CDR2 from the germline V gene are SEHNR and FQNEAQ (reference sequence).

The gene calls are TRBV6-1 and TRBJ2-1, with D uncertain. The CDR3 covers 13 residues. CDR1 is MNHNS, CDR2 SASEGT, per germline. V was pared by 7 bases and J by 0 bases, with 7 bases between. The CDR3 sequence: CASTTGSYNEQFF. Here the CDR3 DNA reads TGTGCCAGCACTACGGGCTCCTACAATGAGCAGTTCTTC.

The chain recombines TRBV6-1 with TRBJ2-3; 11 bases are shared with TRBD1. Per germline, CDR1 MNHNS and CDR2 SASEGT. J was trimmed by 1 base and V by 4 bases; bases with no gene match: 10. CDR3 size: 18 residues. CDR3 protein: CASSGVRTGGWGTDTQYF. The CDR3 bases are TGTGCCAGCAGTGGGGTGAGGACAGGGGGCTGGGGCACAGATACGCAGTATTTT.

This chain joins TRBV6-5 and TRBJ2-3; 7 bases align to TRBD2. There are 15 residues in the CDR3. After removal of 6 bases from V and 2 bases from J, the junction contained 8 bases not matched to a gene. Germline V lookup: CDR1 MNHEY, CDR2 SVGAGI. The CDR3: CASRAASGYTDTQYF. The CDR3 region has the DNA TGTGCCAGCAGGGCCGCTAGCGGATACACAGATACGCAGTATTTT.

This clone was seen once. This chain joins TRBV30 and TRBJ2-2; D unclear. The V gene lost 2 bases and the J gene lost 0 bases, with 13 bases spanning the gap. Germline V gene sequence: CDR1 GTSNPN, CDR2 SVGIG (reference sequence). The CDR3 loop spans 16 amino acids. CDR3 protein: CAWSLVRATNTGELFF. Written as DNA, the CDR3 is TGTGCCTGGAGTCTGGTCCGCGCCACGAACACCGGGGAGCTGTTTTTT. Full variable domain (remainder filled in from reference TRBV30 and TRBJ2-2): SQTIHQWPATLVQPVGSPLSLECTVEGTSNPNLYWYRQAAGRGLQLLFYSVGIGQISSEVPQNLSASRPQDRQFILSSKKLLLSDSGFYLCAWSLVRATNTGELFFGEGSRLTVL.

This chain connects TRBV29-1 to TRBJ1-1, with 9 bases lining up with TRBD1. The trim removed 6 bases at V and 5 bases at J, leaving 10 bases unmatched. The CDR3 extends over 14 amino acids. From germline, CDR1 is SQVTM and CDR2 ANQGSEA. The CDR3 loop is CSVNQQGARTEAFF. CDR3 DNA: TGCAGCGTAAATCAACAGGGGGCGAGAACTGAAGCTTTCTTT.

V and J are TRBV9 and TRBJ2-3, with TRBD2 matching 10 bases. The CDR3 runs 16 residues. Germline trimming cut 3 bases from V and 1 base from J; bases unmatched to any gene: 5. Germline V gene data show CDR1 as SGDLS and CDR2 as YYNGEE. The CDR3 nucleotides are TGTGCCAGCAGCGAACTCGGGACTAGCGGCACAGATACGCAGTATTTT. Its protein is CASSELGTSGTDTQYF.

The genes are TRBV2 and TRBJ2-1; 8 bases agree with TRBD2. V lost 4 bases to trimming and J lost 8 bases; unmatched junction nucleotides: 7. The CDR3 spans 14 residues. CDR1 SNHLY and CDR2 FYNNEI come from the germline V gene. The CDR3 DNA is TGTGCCAGCAGTGTCGGACTAGCAATTGATGAGCAGTTCTTC. Protein product: CASSVGLAIDEQFF.

V and J are TRBV12-5 and TRBJ2-3; TRBD1 is a possible D gene (6 bases). Trimming left V 6 bases short and J 1 base short, with 14 bases between. The CDR3 is made up of 15 amino acids. CDR1 LGHNT and CDR2 FRNRAP come from the germline V gene. The CDR3 nucleotides read TGTGCTAGTGGACCAACAGGGAGTCGCACAGATACGCAGTATTTT. Its protein product is CASGPTGSRTDTQYF.

This rearrangement joins TRBV5-8 to TRBJ1-4, with unresolved D. The length of the CDR3 is 14 residues. V lost 4 bases and J lost 8, with 15 bases in between. Germline V CDR1 and CDR2: SGHTS, YDEGEE. The CDR3 here is CASSAGRLREKLFF. CDR3 nucleotide sequence: TGTGCCAGCAGCGCGGGGAGATTAAGGGAAAAACTGTTTTTT.

This clone was detected only a few times. The V call is TRBV4-2, the J call TRBJ2-7, with 13 bases matching TRBD2. The CDR3 contains 18 residues. V shed 3 bases, J shed 5 bases, and the junction held 13 bases outside the gene matches. Germline V gene data show CDR1 as LGHNA and CDR2 as YNFKEQ. CDR3 bases: TGTGCCAGCAGCCAGGAACTAGCGGGGGGGCCCTTTAAGCACGAGCAGTACTTC. This sequence encodes CASSQELAGGPFKHEQYF.

This chain connects TRBV4-2 to TRBJ2-7; a possible D gene is TRBD1 (6 bases). The V end lost 0 bases, the J end lost 6 bases, and 18 bases lay between the germline ends. Germline lookup yields CDR1 LGHNA and CDR2 YNFKEQ. The CDR3 length is 16 residues. Here the CDR3 DNA reads TGTGCCAGCAGCCAAGAAGTAACCAGGGGTACGCGCGAGCAGTACTTC. Protein sequence: CASSQEVTRGTREQYF.

The chain has TRBV19 and TRBJ1-1; D remains unclear. The V gene lost 3 bases and the J gene lost 1 base, with 12 bases spanning the gap. This CDR3 is built from 15 residues. Germline lookup yields CDR1 LNHDA and CDR2 SQIVND (reference sequence). CDR3 DNA: TGTGCCAGTAGTATCCCCGCCAGGCCGAACACTGAAGCTTTCTTT. Its protein product is CASSIPARPNTEAFF.